This entry describes one TCR beta chain. As yet, its antigen is unknown. This entry belongs to a study of T cell responses to AZD1222 COVID-19 vaccine. The study's findings and limits: There were vaccine-associated CD4 TCRs across spike, dominant at 160-218 and 743-854.

TCRdb's table, derived via immunoSEQ multiplex PCR, lists solely in-frame clones and lacks some. The sample contains 200,000 to 250,000 clones, 94% of which appear only once. The starting material was peripheral blood, obtained 28 days after the second dose of the MenACWY control vaccine. The receptor was isolated from an adult who received the MenACWY meningococcal vaccine as a control.

The CDR3 spells CASSPTLSSGYNEQFF. The CDR3 region has the DNA TGTGCCAGCAGTCCTACTTTGTCTAGCGGATACAATGAGCAGTTCTTC. The chain joins TRBV7-9 to TRBJ2-1, with 7 nucleotides matching TRBD2. V lost 6 bases, J lost 4 bases, and 12 bases stayed unmatched. This CDR3 is built from 16 residues. Germline values: CDR1 SEHNR, CDR2 FQNEAQ (reference sequence).